This T cell receptor (beta chain) was found in a study of T cell clones after liver transplantation. Sequenced by immunoSEQ multiplex PCR; TCRdb stores in-frame clones only, minus some. Among some 45,000 clones listed, just over 85% were seen once. Points from the study as a whole: Donor-reactive sequences fell more than third party-reactive ones, suggesting partial deletion. Low donor cell numbers restricted donor-reactive repertoire measurement in two subjects.

Regarding this clone: What it binds is not known.

The CDR3 sequence is 20 residues long. The trim removed 0 bases at V and 4 bases at J, leaving 14 bases unmatched. Per germline, CDR1 MGHRA and CDR2 YSYEKL. V gene TRBV4-1 combines with J gene TRBJ2-5, with 13 bases fitting TRBD2. This material consisted of CD4+ T cells from blood, taken 24 months after liver transplant. The TCR was taken from a human patient who received a liver transplant. Some of the T cells might come from the graft donor. The CDR3: CASSQDPPTSGGWGSETQYF. The DNA of the CDR3 is TGCGCCAGCAGCCAAGATCCCCCGACTAGCGGGGGGTGGGGGTCAGAGACCCAGTACTTC.